This section outlines one TCR beta chain sequence together with its context. This sample stems from a study of blood T cell repertoires in COVID-19. Overall study: In each case, the material was cDNA or gDNA derived from T cells, B-cell-depleted T cells, or PBMCs.

Assay: immunoSEQ multiplex PCR; the TCRdb copy retains only in-frame clones and omits some. The table shows under 300,000 clones, with 80% to 90% occurring only once. The cohort comprised adults aged roughly 18 to 95 years residing in 20 to 30 US areas. The CDR3 spans 14 residues. Trimming removed 4 bases from V and 6 bases from J; junction bases left unmatched: 9. Germline values: CDR1 LGHDT, CDR2 YNNKEL (reference sequence). The chain is built from TRBV3-1 (or the pseudogene TRBV3-2) and TRBJ2-7; 7 nucleotides agree with TRBD1. The sequencing sample was made of PBMCs or T cells enriched from blood (not recorded which). This sequence originates from a woman between 50 and 59 years old who had recovered from COVID-19. CDR3 residues: CASSPQTGRREQYF. DNA for the CDR3: TGTGCCAGCAGCCCCCAGACAGGGCGGCGCGAGCAGTACTTC.